These 18 T cell receptor beta chains were sequenced from one sample in a study of glioma-infiltrating T cells. TCR alpha and beta CDR3 regions were amplified from RNA using iRepertoire nested multiplex PCR. TCRdb fed the multiplex PCR reads into MiXCR, producing one record per CDR3 protein. The repertoire holds about 110,000 distinct CDR3 sequences, with 25% as singletons. The sample was glioma tissue, nonneoplastic brain tissue, or PBMCs (not recorded which). The receptors shown here come from a human donor with low-grade glioma or glioblastoma, undergoing nonglioma brain surgery, or in good health (not recorded which).

This clonotype occurred many times. J is TRBJ2-1 and V is TRBV6-2 or TRBV6-3; no reliable D call. Germline assignment: CDR1 MNHEY and CDR2 SVGEGT. The CDR3 extends over 16 amino acids. Trimming stripped 7 bases from V and 5 bases from J, with 21 bases between. This CDR3 reads CASTRPNSRSHNEQFF. CDR3 in DNA: TGTGCCAGCACCCGGCCCAATAGTAGATCTCACAATGAGCAGTTCTTC.

The chain combines TRBV29-1 with TRBJ2-7; D gene unclear. Germline CDR1 SQVTM, CDR2 ANQGSEA. Trimming cost V 1 base and J 0 bases, with 4 bases left between them. CDR3 size: 12 residues. CDR3 DNA: TGCAGCGTTGAAGTCGGCTCCTACGAGCAGTACTTC. Translated, it gives CSVEVGSYEQYF.

This clonotype was picked up many times. The V gene is TRBV6-1, the J gene TRBJ1-1, with D tentatively TRBD1 (5 bases). The V and J ends lost 1 base and 7 bases respectively, with 10 bases between them. The CDR3 loop spans 13 amino acids. Germline V gene sequence: CDR1 MNHNS, CDR2 SASEGT. The CDR3, as DNA: TGTGCCAGCAGTGAAGGGCAGGGCGGTGAAGCTTTCTTT. As protein: CASSEGQGGEAFF.

This clonotype was recorded many times. This chain links TRBV27 with TRBJ1-2, with 7 positions matching TRBD1. Losses at the gene ends were 5 bases for V and 4 bases for J; bases not matched to a gene: 10. The CDR3 sequence is 15 residues long. Germline CDR1 is MNHEY and CDR2 is SMNVEV (reference sequence). DNA for the CDR3: TGTGCCAGCAGTACCAGGGGGACGGGTAGCTATGGCTACACCTTC. Translation: CASSTRGTGSYGYTF.

The rearrangement uses TRBV12-3 or TRBV12-4 and TRBJ1-3, with D perhaps matching TRBD1 (6 bases). The CDR3 loop spans 15 amino acids. V was cut by 6 bases and J by 6 bases, with 18 bases left in between. CDR3 in amino acids: CASRPGTMSKNTIYF. In nucleotides, the CDR3 is TGTGCCAGCAGACCCGGGACAATGTCGAAAAACACCATATATTTT.

The genes are TRBV6-2 or TRBV6-3 and TRBJ2-3; D is unclear. Germline values: CDR1 MNHEY, CDR2 SVGEGT. The ends were cut back, 4 bases at V and 8 bases at J, with 13 bases in the middle. CDR3 length: 13 amino acids. The CDR3 DNA follows: TGTGCCAGCAGTTCATTTGGCGGCCCTACGCAGTATTTT. This sequence encodes CASSSFGGPTQYF.

This clonotype was found many times. The chain carries TRBV6-6 and TRBJ2-7, with D possibly TRBD1 on 6 matching bases. The CDR3 is 15 residues long. V lost 2 bases and J 5 bases, leaving 16 bases between the germline ends. Germline loops: CDR1 MNHNY, CDR2 SVGAGI (reference sequence). The CDR3 coding sequence is TGTGCCAGCAGTTACCCGACGAAGGGGGTCCACGAGCAGTACTTC. This translates into CASSYPTKGVHEQYF.

To note about this clonotype: A single base separates this from a much larger clone, so it may be a read error. The V gene is TRBV7-3, the J gene TRBJ1-5, with D unclear. Germline V gives CDR1 SGHTA, CDR2 FQGTGA. The CDR3 has 15 amino acids. V was cut by 5 bases and J by 8 bases, with 19 bases left in between. CDR3 sequence (DNA): TGTGCCAGCAGCGCCCGCGAGACCCCAAACGAGCCCCAGCATTTT. The encoded protein is CASSARETPNEPQHF.

To note about this clonotype: This may be a read error, as it is one base from a much larger clone. This chain joins TRBV7-6 and TRBJ2-6; D is unclear. The germline V gene has CDR1 SGHVS and CDR2 FNYEAQ. CDR3 length: 15 residues. Trimming took 6 bases from V and 0 from J, leaving 9 bases between them. The CDR3 spells CASRDPSSGANVLTF. The CDR3 DNA reads as TGTGCCAGCAGGGATCCGAGCTCTGGGGCCAACGTCCTGACTTTC.

This clonotype has a count of ten or more. J is TRBJ1-3 and V is TRBV7-2, with D maybe TRBD1 (5 bases). The CDR3 is 16 residues long. CDR1 SGHTA and CDR2 FQGNSA come from the germline V gene. Trimming took off 5 bases at V and 7 bases at J, with 21 bases between the two ends. The CDR3 region is CASSPSGRGGSNTIYF. CDR3 DNA sequence: TGTGCCAGCAGCCCCTCTGGAAGGGGCGGGTCGAACACCATATATTTT.

This clonotype came up many times. This rearrangement joins TRBV4-3 to TRBJ1-5; the D is unclear. The CDR3 runs to 17 residues. Germline V gives CDR1 LGHNA, CDR2 YSLEER. V lost 0 bases and J lost 0, with 12 bases in between. CDR3: CASSQDGGRDSNQPQHF. For the CDR3, the DNA is TGCGCCAGCAGCCAAGACGGAGGGCGGGATAGCAATCAGCCCCAGCATTTT.

This clonotype was seen ten or more times. The gene calls are TRBV28 and TRBJ1-2, with a weak D call TRBD1 (6 bases). Germline CDR1 reads MDHEN; CDR2 reads SYDVKM. The CDR3 covers 17 residues. V shed 5 bases and J shed 8 bases, with 27 bases lying between them. In DNA, the CDR3 is TGTGCCAGCAGTCGGCCGGGACACCTGGGTGTTCTCGGGGGCTACACCTTC. Translated: CASSRPGHLGVLGGYTF.

This clonotype came up many times. V gene TRBV6-1 combines with J gene TRBJ2-1, with 8 positions matching TRBD2. V was clipped by 6 bases and J by 3 bases; unmatched bases: 7. Germline V gene data show CDR1 as MNHNS and CDR2 as SASEGT. The CDR3 sequence is 15 residues long. CDR3 sequence reads: CASRPSAGDYNEQFF. The CDR3 nucleotides are TGTGCCAGCAGACCTTCAGCGGGAGACTACAATGAGCAGTTCTTC.

V gene TRBV29-1 combines with J gene TRBJ1-1; D unclear. Germline loops: CDR1 SQVTM, CDR2 ANQGSEA. The V end lost 2 bases, the J end lost 5 bases, and 9 bases lay between the germline ends. The CDR3 runs 12 residues. The DNA for the CDR3 is TGCAGCGTTGAACGTTGGGCGACTGAAGCTTTCTTT. Residues: CSVERWATEAFF.

This clonotype has ten or more counts. The chain uses TRBV4-3 and TRBJ2-7; TRBD2 agrees at 10 bases. The germline V gene has CDR1 LGHNA and CDR2 YSLEER. The J segment lost 1 base and the V segment lost 0 bases, leaving 9 bases of the junction unmatched. The length of the CDR3 is 18 residues. CDR3 bases: TGCGCCAGCAGCCAAGATGGAGCACTAGCGGGAAGTTCCTACGAGCAGTACTTC. Residues: CASSQDGALAGSSYEQYF.

This clonotype came up once. Possible read error: a much larger clone is one base away. This chain joins TRBV4-2 and TRBJ1-6; possibly TRBD1 for D (5 bases). CDR1 and CDR2 from the germline V gene are LGHNA and YNFKEQ. CDR3 length: 18 residues. The CDR3, as DNA: TGTGCCAGCAGCCCTGGGGCTTCCGTTAGCTCCTATAATCCACCCCTCCACTTT. The encoded protein is CASSPGASVSSYNPPLHF.

This clonotype appeared many times. Relative to the germline gene, one junction end is altered; a read error may explain this. The chain combines TRBV6-2 or TRBV6-3 with TRBJ2-1, with 7 bases identical to TRBD2. Germline CDR1 reads MNHEY; CDR2 reads SVGEGT. The CDR3 runs to 15 residues. CDR3 protein: CASIYRDYSYNEQFF. The DNA of the CDR3 is TGTGCCAGCATTTACCGGGACTACTCCTACAATGAGCAGTTCTTC.

This clonotype occurred many times. As DNA, the CDR3 is TGTGCCATCAGTGAACGGGGAGAGAGGACTGAAGCTTTCTTT. As protein: CAISERGERTEAFF. The rearrangement links TRBV10-3 to TRBJ1-1, with no clear D. Deletions cut 3 bases from V and 5 bases from J, with 13 bases between. The CDR3 consists of 14 residues. Germline values: CDR1 ENHRY, CDR2 SYGVKD.